These 23 T cell receptor beta chains originate from one sample sequenced in a study of blood T cells in healthy people across ages. A J-beta primer mix and a sample-barcoded 5' primer were used in a second PCR of roughly 6 to 12 cycles. A single record per CDR3 protein comes from TCRdb applying MiXCR to the 5' RACE reads. The repertoire holds more than 700,000 distinct CDR3 sequences, with less than 60% as singletons. Source material: blood. Receptor source: a man aged 80 or over in good health.

The chain couples TRBV6-5 to TRBJ1-2, with TRBD1 as a possible D gene (5 bases). Germline CDR1 and CDR2: MNHEY and SVGAGI. V lost 0 bases to trimming and J lost 5 bases, with 7 bases between them. The CDR3 loop spans 13 amino acids. This CDR3 reads CASSYSGGYGYTF. For the CDR3, the DNA is TGTGCCAGCAGTTACTCGGGGGGGTATGGCTACACCTTC.

Regarding this clonotype: Given a much more abundant clone one base away, this may be a read error. The chain recombines TRBV20-1 with TRBJ2-7, with 8 bases matching TRBD2. The J call may be mistaken, given a closer DNA end match to TRBJ2-5. The CDR3 is made up of 13 amino acids. CDR1 and CDR2 (germline): DFQATT, SNEGSKA (reference sequence). The CDR3 DNA sequence: TGCAGTGCTAGCGGGAGGGCCCGGGAGACCCAGTACTTC. This translates into CSASGRARETQYF.

This clonotype turned up a few times. V usage is TRBV7-3 and J usage is TRBJ2-3, with D maybe TRBD2 (7 bases). Germline V gene lookup returns CDR1 SGHTA and CDR2 FQGTGA. Deletions cut 5 bases from V and 2 bases from J, with 14 bases between. The CDR3 loop spans 15 amino acids. CDR3 protein: CASSPAGADTDTQYF. The CDR3 bases are TGTGCCAGCAGCCCCGCGGGGGCAGACACAGATACGCAGTATTTT.

The chain combines TRBV5-1 with TRBJ2-1; possible D gene TRBD2, 6 bases. Per germline, CDR1 SGHRS and CDR2 YFSETQ. This CDR3 region has 14 residues. The germline V and J ends were trimmed by 5 bases and 10 bases, with 19 bases remaining between them. For the CDR3, the DNA is TGCGCCAGCAGTCATACGGGAGAAATAGGCGAGCAGTTCTTC. Translating it yields CASSHTGEIGEQFF.

CDR3: CASSATGGTGELFF. The CDR3 region has the DNA TGTGCCAGCAGCGCGACTGGGGGCACCGGGGAGCTGTTTTTT. The chain recombines TRBV9 with TRBJ2-2, with D perhaps matching TRBD1 or TRBD2 (5 bases each). This CDR3 has 14 amino acids. Germline loops: CDR1 SGDLS, CDR2 YYNGEE. Trimming removed 3 bases at V and 4 bases at J, with 10 bases between.

The rearrangement joins TRBV4-1 to TRBJ2-7; D unclear. Germline V gene lookup returns CDR1 MGHRA and CDR2 YSYEKL. The CDR3 covers 14 residues. V shed 1 base and J shed 1 base, with 8 bases lying between them. CDR3 sequence: CASSQALGSYEQYF. CDR3 DNA sequence: TGCGCCAGCAGCCAAGCCCTGGGATCCTACGAGCAGTACTTC.

The chain employs TRBV12-3 or TRBV12-4 and TRBJ2-3; 7 positions match TRBD2. This CDR3 has 16 residues. The J segment lost 4 bases and the V segment lost 5 bases, leaving 12 bases of the junction unmatched. CDR3 coding DNA: TGTGCCAGCAGTGGGGGACTATCCCTAGATGCAGATACGCAGTATTTT. Translating gives CASSGGLSLDADTQYF.

The chain is built from TRBV20-1 and TRBJ2-1, with 9 bases matching TRBD2. CDR1 and CDR2 (germline): DFQATT, SNEGSKA (reference sequence). The CDR3 contains 14 residues. Germline trimming cut 4 bases from V and 14 bases from J; bases unmatched to any gene: 15. CDR3 sequence: CSAIYGTSQGGEFF. The CDR3 nucleotides are TGCAGTGCTATATATGGGACTAGCCAGGGAGGGGAGTTCTTC.

The chain uses TRBV7-2 and TRBJ2-3; 14 bases agree with TRBD2. V shed 5 bases and J 5 bases; nucleotides not matched to a gene: 9. In germline, CDR1 is SGHTA, CDR2 FQGNSA. This CDR3 has 17 amino acids. CDR3 nucleotide sequence: TGTGCCAGCAGCAAACCCGGGACTAGCGGGAGTGGAGATACGCAGTATTTT. Translating it yields CASSKPGTSGSGDTQYF.

This chain links TRBV3-1 with TRBJ2-5; TRBD2 is a possible D gene (6 bases). The tail of the sequence fits TRBJ2-7 better, so the J call may be wrong. The germline gives CDR1 LGHDT, CDR2 YNNKEL (reference sequence). CDR3 length equals 15 residues. CDR3 in amino acids: CASSQVGGRFYEQYF. DNA for the CDR3: TGTGCCAGCAGCCAAGTGGGGGGTCGGTTCTACGAGCAGTACTTC.

The chain carries TRBV9 and TRBJ2-1, with TRBD2 identical over 8 bases. V lost 0 bases, J lost 7 bases, and 3 bases stayed unmatched. The CDR3 runs 14 residues. Looked up from germline, CDR1 is SGDLS and CDR2 is YYNGEE. The CDR3 DNA sequence: TGTGCCAGCAGCGTAGAGACTAGCGATAATGAGCAGTTCTTC. This codes for CASSVETSDNEQFF.

As concerns this clonotype: A much larger clone sits a single nucleotide away, making a read error possible. This chain uses TRBV29-1 with TRBJ2-5; D unclear. Germline CDR1 SQVTM, CDR2 ANQGSEA. V lost 5 bases to trimming and J lost 13 bases, with 20 bases between them. The CDR3 sequence is 12 residues long. The CDR3 sequence: CSVLDGPYERYF. The CDR3 DNA reads TGCAGCGTTTTAGACGGCCCATACGAGCGGTACTTC.

In nucleotides, the CDR3 is TGCGCCAGCAGCCAAGCAGCGGGAGGAATCGAGACCCAGTACTTC. It yields the protein CASSQAAGGIETQYF. This rearrangement joins TRBV4-3 to TRBJ2-5, with 9 bases that match TRBD2. Trimming took 1 base from V and 5 from J; bases not matched to a gene: 5. The CDR3 has 15 amino acids. In germline, CDR1 is LGHNA, CDR2 YSLEER.

V and J are TRBV7-9 and TRBJ2-4; D is uncertain. The ends were cut back, 0 bases at V and 0 bases at J, with 15 bases in the middle. The CDR3 totals 18 residues. Germline V lookup: CDR1 SEHNR, CDR2 FQNEAQ (reference sequence). CDR3 in amino acids: CASSLAKLIELAKNIQYF. CDR3 nucleotide sequence: TGTGCCAGCAGCTTAGCGAAACTAATCGAACTAGCCAAAAACATTCAGTACTTC.

This clonotype showed up just once. A much larger clone differs from this one at a single base, so this may be a read error. The CDR3 protein is CSARDLTGNGCTF. DNA of the CDR3: TGCAGTGCTAGAGATCTGACTGGCAATGGCTGCACCTTC. The chain has TRBV20-1 and TRBJ1-2; D is unclear. The CDR3 loop spans 13 amino acids. Looked up from germline, CDR1 is DFQATT and CDR2 is SNEGSKA (reference sequence).

The V and J genes are TRBV27 and TRBJ2-2; D is unclear. Per germline, CDR1 MNHEY and CDR2 SMNVEV (reference sequence). V dropped 0 bases and J dropped 3 bases, with 17 bases sitting between them. The CDR3 has 18 amino acids. CDR3 in amino acids: CASSLSSGRRWDTGELFF. The CDR3 nucleotides read TGTGCCAGCAGTTTATCATCCGGACGGCGGTGGGACACCGGGGAGCTGTTTTTT.

This clonotype was detected a few times. The chain is built from TRBV7-9 and TRBJ2-4; 7 bases are a match to TRBD2. The V segment lost 3 bases and the J segment 8 bases; nucleotides outside the gene matches: 7. Germline-derived CDR1 and CDR2 are SEHNR and FQNEAQ (reference sequence). The CDR3 covers 14 residues. CDR3 in amino acids: CASSFTFREDIQYF. DNA for the CDR3: TGTGCCAGCAGCTTCACTTTCCGGGAGGACATTCAGTACTTC.

The chain is built from TRBV10-3 and TRBJ2-5, with a possible D match to TRBD1 (6 bases). The germline V gene has CDR1 ENHRY and CDR2 SYGVKD. The length of the CDR3 is 14 residues. The V gene lost 3 bases and the J gene lost 5 bases, with 13 bases spanning the gap. CDR3 in DNA: TGTGCCATCAGTGAAAGAGGGGGAGAGGAGACCCAGTACTTC. Translation: CAISERGGEETQYF.

This chain connects TRBV28 to TRBJ2-5; the match to TRBD1 covers 9 bases. V shed 4 bases, J shed 5 bases, and the junction held 8 bases outside the gene matches. Germline values: CDR1 MDHEN, CDR2 SYDVKM. This CDR3 has 15 residues. The CDR3 DNA reads TGTGCCAGCAGTTACCCGGGACAGGGCGGGGAGACCCAGTACTTC. Translated, it gives CASSYPGQGGETQYF.

The chain employs TRBV5-1 and TRBJ2-7; D uncertain. This CDR3 is 16 amino acids long. Trimming removed 2 bases from V and 7 bases from J, with 22 bases in between. Germline V gene sequence: CDR1 SGHRS, CDR2 YFSETQ. CDR3 sequence (DNA): TGCGCCAGCAGCTTACCGGGTTCCCGGAGTAACAATGAGCAGTACTTC. Protein sequence: CASSLPGSRSNNEQYF.

The chain has TRBV7-6 and TRBJ2-1; 7 bases align to TRBD2. Germline V CDR1 and CDR2: SGHVS, FNYEAQ. V lost 5 bases to trimming and J lost 7 bases; unmatched junction nucleotides: 5. The CDR3 is made up of 13 amino acids. The CDR3 spells CASSGGGENEQFF. The CDR3 nucleotides are TGTGCCAGCAGCGGGGGGGGTGAAAATGAGCAGTTCTTC.

For this clonotype: Being one base from a much bigger clone, this may be a read error. The genes are TRBV7-2 and TRBJ2-3; possibly TRBD1 or TRBD2 for D (5 bases each). This CDR3 has 13 residues. Germline values: CDR1 SGHTA, CDR2 FQGNSA. V lost 3 bases, J lost 2 bases, and 6 bases lay in between. CDR3: CASSFGTTDTQYF. CDR3 DNA sequence: TGTGCCAGCAGCTTTGGGACCACAGATACGCAGTATTTT. Looking up the rest from reference TRBV7-2 and TRBJ2-3 gives the full variable domain: GAGVSQSPSNKVTEKGKDVELRCDPISGHTALYWYRQSLGQGLEFLIYFQGNSAPDKSGLPSDRFSAERTGGSVSTLTIQRTQQEDSAVYLCASSFGTTDTQYFGPGTRLTVL.

This clonotype has just a few counts. The chain combines TRBV28 with TRBJ2-5; D is tentatively TRBD1 or TRBD2 (6 bases each). The V end was cut by 11 bases, the J end by 6 bases, with 28 bases between. Germline CDR1 reads MDHEN; CDR2 reads SYDVKM. The CDR3 has 16 residues. The CDR3 nucleotides are TGTGCCTCCTCTTACCGGGACACGGGGACTGCCAAGACCCAGTACTTC. It specifies CASSYRDTGTAKTQYF.